In this sample, the clone carrying this TCR beta chain turned up many times. This specimen belongs to a study of read filtering for tumor transcriptome and immune sequencing. The J segment lost 8 bases and the V segment lost 7 bases, leaving 13 bases of the junction unmatched. Germline V CDR1 and CDR2: SQVTM, ANQGSEA. This CDR3 has 13 residues. The library was built from around 400 ng RNA with molecular barcoded adaptors for alpha/delta and beta/gamma chains. TCRdb itself ran the reads through MiXCR, one entry per CDR3 protein. Among 57,000 or so distinct CDR3 sequences listed, 15% to 25% were seen once.

The sequenced material came from a population of CD138-negative cells sorted from bone marrow. The receptor was derived from a donor at least 40 years old with multiple myeloma. This rearrangement joins TRBV29-1 to TRBJ1-1; 7 bases agree with TRBD1. The chain's CDR3 is CSASPETGWEAFF. CDR3 in DNA: TGCAGCGCCTCCCCAGAGACAGGGTGGGAAGCTTTCTTT.